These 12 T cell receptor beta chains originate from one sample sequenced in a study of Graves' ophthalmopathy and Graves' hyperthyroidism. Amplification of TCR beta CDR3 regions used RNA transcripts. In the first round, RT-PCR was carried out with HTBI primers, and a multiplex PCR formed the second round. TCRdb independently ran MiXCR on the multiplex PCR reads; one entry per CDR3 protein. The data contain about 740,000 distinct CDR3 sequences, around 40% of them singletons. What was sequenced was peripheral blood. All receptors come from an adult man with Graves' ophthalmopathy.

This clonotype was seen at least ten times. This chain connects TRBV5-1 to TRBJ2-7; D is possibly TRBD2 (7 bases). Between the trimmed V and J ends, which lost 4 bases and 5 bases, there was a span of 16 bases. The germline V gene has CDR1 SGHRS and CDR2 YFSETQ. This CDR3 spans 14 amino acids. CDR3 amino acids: CASSTGGGSDEQYF. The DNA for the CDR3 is TGCGCCAGCAGCACGGGGGGCGGGAGCGACGAGCAGTACTTC.

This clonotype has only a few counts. CDR3 in DNA: TGTGCCAGCGCCGTGACAGGGGCGGGCCAAGAGACCCAGTACTTC. It is translated as CASAVTGAGQETQYF. This chain connects TRBV14 to TRBJ2-5, with 8 bases matching TRBD1. Germline V gene sequence: CDR1 SGHDN, CDR2 FVKESK. The V segment lost 8 bases and the J segment 1 base; nucleotides outside the gene matches: 9. This CDR3 has 15 residues.

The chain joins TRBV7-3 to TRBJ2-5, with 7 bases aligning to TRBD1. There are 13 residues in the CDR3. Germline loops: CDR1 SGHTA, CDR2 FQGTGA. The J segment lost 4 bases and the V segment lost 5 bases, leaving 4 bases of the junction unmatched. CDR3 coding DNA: TGTGCCAGCAGCAGTGGGACAGTAGAGACCCAGTACTTC. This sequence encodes CASSSGTVETQYF.

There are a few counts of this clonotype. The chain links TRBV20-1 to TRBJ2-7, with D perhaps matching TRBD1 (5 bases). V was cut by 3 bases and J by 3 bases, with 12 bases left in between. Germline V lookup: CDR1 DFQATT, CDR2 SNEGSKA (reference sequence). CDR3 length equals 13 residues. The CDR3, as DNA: TGCAGTGCTAGCCGCAGGGCCGTCTACGAGCAGTACTTC. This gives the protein CSASRRAVYEQYF.

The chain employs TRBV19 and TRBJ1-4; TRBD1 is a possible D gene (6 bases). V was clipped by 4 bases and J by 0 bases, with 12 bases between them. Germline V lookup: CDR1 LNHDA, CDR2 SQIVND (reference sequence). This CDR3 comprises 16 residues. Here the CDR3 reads CASSKTSGATNEKLFF. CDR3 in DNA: TGTGCCAGTAGTAAAACCTCAGGGGCAACTAATGAAAAACTGTTTTTT.

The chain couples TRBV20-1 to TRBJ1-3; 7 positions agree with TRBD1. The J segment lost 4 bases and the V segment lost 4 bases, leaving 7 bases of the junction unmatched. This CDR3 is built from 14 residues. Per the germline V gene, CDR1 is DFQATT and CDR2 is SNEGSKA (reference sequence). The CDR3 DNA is TGCAGTGCTACCAACAGGGGCACAGGAAACACCATATATTTT. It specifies CSATNRGTGNTIYF.

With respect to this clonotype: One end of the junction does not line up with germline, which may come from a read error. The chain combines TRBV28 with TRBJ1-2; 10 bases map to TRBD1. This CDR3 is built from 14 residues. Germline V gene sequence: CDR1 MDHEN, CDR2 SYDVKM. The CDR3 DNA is TGTGCCAGCAGCTTTGCCGGGACAGGGGTTGGCCACACCTTC. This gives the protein CASSFAGTGVGHTF.

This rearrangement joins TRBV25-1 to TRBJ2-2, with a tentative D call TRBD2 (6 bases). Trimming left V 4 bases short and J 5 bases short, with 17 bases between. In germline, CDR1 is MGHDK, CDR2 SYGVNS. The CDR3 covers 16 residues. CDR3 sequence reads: CASSAVLGGTTGELFF. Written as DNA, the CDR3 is TGTGCCAGCAGTGCCGTCCTAGGCGGGACGACCGGGGAGCTGTTTTTT. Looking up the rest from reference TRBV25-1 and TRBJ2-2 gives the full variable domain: EADIYQTPRYLVIGTGKKITLECSQTMGHDKMYWYQQDPGMELHLIHYSYGVNSTEKGDLSSESTVSRIRTEHFPLTLESARPSHTSQYLCASSAVLGGTTGELFFGEGSRLTVL.

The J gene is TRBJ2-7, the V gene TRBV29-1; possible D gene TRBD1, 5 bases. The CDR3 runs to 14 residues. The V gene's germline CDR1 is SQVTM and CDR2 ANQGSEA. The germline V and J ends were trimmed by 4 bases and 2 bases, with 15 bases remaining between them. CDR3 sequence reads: CSVAPAGKPYEQYF. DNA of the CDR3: TGCAGCGTTGCTCCGGCAGGGAAGCCCTACGAGCAGTACTTC.

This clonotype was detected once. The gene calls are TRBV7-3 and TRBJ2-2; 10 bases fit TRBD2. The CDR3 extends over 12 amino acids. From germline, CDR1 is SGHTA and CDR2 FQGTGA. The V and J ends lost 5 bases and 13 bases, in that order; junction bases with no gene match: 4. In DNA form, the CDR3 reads TGTGCCAGCAGCAAATCTAGCGGGAGGCTGTTTTTT. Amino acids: CASSKSSGRLFF.

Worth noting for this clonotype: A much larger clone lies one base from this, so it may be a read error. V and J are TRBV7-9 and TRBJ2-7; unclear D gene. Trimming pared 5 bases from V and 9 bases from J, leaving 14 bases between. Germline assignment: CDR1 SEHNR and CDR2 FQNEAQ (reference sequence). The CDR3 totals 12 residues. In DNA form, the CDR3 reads TGTGCCAGCAGCCCTGTGAGAAACGGGCAGTACTTC. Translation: CASSPVRNGQYF.

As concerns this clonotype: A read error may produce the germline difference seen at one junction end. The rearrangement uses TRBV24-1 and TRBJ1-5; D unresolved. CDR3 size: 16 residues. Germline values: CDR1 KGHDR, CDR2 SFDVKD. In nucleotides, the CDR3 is TGTGCCAGCAGTCGTCGACGGACGGCCGGAGGGCAGCCCCAGCATTTT. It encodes CASSRRRTAGGQPQHF.